This passage covers 18 T cell receptor beta chains from one sample sequenced in a study of control samples from healthy donors and cancer patients. Sequencing used immunoSEQ multiplex PCR; TCRdb keeps in-frame clones, though not all of them. The profile shows approximately 45,000 clones, around 93% of them singletons. Source material: PBMCs. The receptors stem from a woman aged 40 to 55 with head and neck cancer.

The gene calls are TRBV7-8 and TRBJ1-4; D is ambiguous. Per the germline V gene, CDR1 is SGHVS and CDR2 is FQNEAQ. The CDR3 is made up of 17 amino acids. Trimming stripped 4 bases from V and 0 bases from J, with 15 bases between. This CDR3 reads CASSYSRTVATNEKLFF. CDR3 nucleotides: TGTGCCAGCAGCTACTCTCGGACGGTTGCAACTAATGAAAAACTGTTTTTT.

The CDR3 loop reads CATSDSVVLYTIYF. In DNA form, the CDR3 reads TGTGCCACCTCGGACAGCGTCGTACTTTACACCATATATTTT. The chain is built from TRBV6-5 and TRBJ1-3; weak D call: TRBD1 (6 bases). The germline CDR1 and CDR2 sequences are MNHEY and SVGAGI. The length of the CDR3 is 14 residues. Trimming cost V 10 bases and J 8 bases, with 21 bases left between them.

The CDR3 DNA reads as TGCGCCAGCAGCCAACCATCCGGGGACAGGGACGGAAACACCATATATTTT. Its translation: CASSQPSGDRDGNTIYF. The genes are TRBV4-1 and TRBJ1-3; 9 bases map to TRBD1. The germline CDR1 and CDR2 sequences are MGHRA and YSYEKL. V was pared by 2 bases and J by 4 bases, with 9 bases of the junction left unmatched. The CDR3 sequence is 17 residues long.

This sequence joins TRBV6-5 and TRBJ2-1; TRBD2 matches 12 bases. J was trimmed by 9 bases and V by 6 bases; bases with no gene match: 6. The CDR3 sequence is 14 residues long. Germline V gives CDR1 MNHEY, CDR2 SVGAGI. The CDR3 reads CASRITSGRTEQFF. In nucleotides, the CDR3 is TGTGCCAGCAGGATCACTAGCGGGAGGACTGAGCAGTTCTTC.

This clone appeared a single time. The chain employs TRBV6-5 and TRBJ1-2, with a possible D match to TRBD1 (6 bases). Germline V lookup: CDR1 MNHEY, CDR2 SVGAGI. There are 13 residues in the CDR3. The ends were cut back, 0 bases at V and 7 bases at J, with 9 bases in the middle. The CDR3 DNA is TGTGCCAGCAGTTACTCTACAGGGAGTGGCTACACCTTC. Its protein product is CASSYSTGSGYTF.

The chain couples TRBV4-2 to TRBJ1-4; 9 bases line up with TRBD1. V trimming: 1 base; J trimming: 3 bases; junction bases outside the gene matches: 6. The germline gives CDR1 LGHNA, CDR2 YNFKEQ. The CDR3 consists of 17 residues. CDR3 nucleotides: TGTGCCAGCAGCCAAGGGGGAAGGACAGGGGCTAATGAAAAACTGTTTTTT. Translating it yields CASSQGGRTGANEKLFF.

In this sample, this clone turned up a few times. The chain has TRBV7-9 and TRBJ2-5; D call uncertain. The CDR3 totals 13 residues. The V gene's germline CDR1 is SEHNR and CDR2 FQNEAQ (reference sequence). V was pared by 2 bases and J by 5 bases, with 9 bases between. CDR3 amino acids: CASSLFLRETQYF. CDR3 coding DNA: TGTGCCAGCAGCTTATTCCTCCGGGAGACCCAGTACTTC.

The chain uses TRBV30 and TRBJ1-1; D is uncertain. Trimming shortened V by 2 bases and J by 6 bases, and 22 bases separated the two germline ends. This CDR3 comprises 16 residues. Germline V gives CDR1 GTSNPN, CDR2 SVGIG (reference sequence). The CDR3 here is CAWSKVSYGGHPEAFF. The CDR3 coding sequence is TGTGCCTGGAGTAAGGTGTCTTACGGAGGTCACCCTGAAGCTTTCTTT.

For the CDR3, the DNA is TGCGCCAGCAGCATGGGACTAGCGGGGGGGATAGGAGAGACCCAGTACTTC. The encoded protein is CASSMGLAGGIGETQYF. V is TRBV5-1 and J is TRBJ2-5, with 16 positions matching TRBD2. The CDR3 spans 17 residues. Looked up from germline, CDR1 is SGHRS and CDR2 is YFSETQ. Losses at the gene ends were 4 bases for V and 4 bases for J; bases not matched to a gene: 7.

The V and J genes are TRBV7-2 and TRBJ2-5; possibly TRBD2 for D (5 bases). V was cut by 4 bases and J by 9 bases, with 15 bases left in between. CDR3 length equals 13 residues. Germline assignment: CDR1 SGHTA and CDR2 FQGNSA. In DNA form, the CDR3 reads TGTGCCAGCAGCTCTAGTGGGGTGCGGGCCCAGTACTTC. It is translated as CASSSSGVRAQYF.

The CDR3 DNA follows: TGTGCCAGCAGCTTAGGGGCAATGGGCAACGAGCAGTACTTC. Translated, it gives CASSLGAMGNEQYF. The rearrangement joins TRBV7-8 to TRBJ2-7; D unresolved. The germline V gene has CDR1 SGHVS and CDR2 FQNEAQ. V dropped 1 base and J dropped 5 bases, with 12 bases sitting between them. The CDR3 covers 14 residues.

V usage is TRBV19 and J usage is TRBJ1-2, with D unresolved. Trimming stripped 5 bases from V and 4 bases from J, with 20 bases between. The CDR3 extends over 16 amino acids. Per germline, CDR1 LNHDA and CDR2 SQIVND (reference sequence). For the CDR3, the DNA is TGTGCCAGTAGTGCCTACAATCCTGACCTCGGCTATGGCTACACCTTC. Protein: CASSAYNPDLGYGYTF. Full variable domain (remainder filled in from reference TRBV19 and TRBJ1-2): DGGITQSPKYLFRKEGQNVTLSCEQNLNHDAMYWYRQDPGQGLRLIYYSQIVNDFQKGDIAEGYSVSREKKESFPLTVTSAQKNPTAFYLCASSAYNPDLGYGYTFGSGTRLTVV.

In DNA form, the CDR3 reads TGTGCCAGCAGCTTGGCTTTCGGGGAGCTGTTTTTT. This sequence encodes CASSLAFGELFF. The V gene is TRBV7-2, the J gene TRBJ2-2; the D is unclear. The ends were cut back, 3 bases at V and 7 bases at J, with 6 bases in the middle. This CDR3 is 12 amino acids long. Germline CDR1 is SGHTA and CDR2 is FQGNSA.

This clone appeared a few times. The rearrangement joins TRBV3-1 (or the pseudogene TRBV3-2) to TRBJ2-3; D uncertain. CDR3 size: 14 residues. Germline V gives CDR1 LGHDT, CDR2 YNNKEL (reference sequence). V was clipped by 1 base and J by 2 bases, with 7 bases between them. CDR3 DNA sequence: TGTGCCAGCAGCCAAGGGCGCTCCACAGATACGCAGTATTTT. Translation: CASSQGRSTDTQYF.

The CDR3 loop reads CASRPFETGGSEKLFF. The CDR3 DNA sequence: TGTGCCAGTAGGCCTTTTGAGACAGGGGGATCTGAAAAACTGTTTTTT. This chain connects TRBV19 to TRBJ1-4; 9 bases agree with TRBD1. Trimming took 6 bases from V and 7 from J; bases not matched to a gene: 12. Germline CDR1 and CDR2: LNHDA and SQIVND (reference sequence). The CDR3 sequence is 16 residues long.

This clone was detected only a few times. This chain uses TRBV5-1 with TRBJ2-7; D remains unclear. V shed 2 bases and J shed 1 base, with 7 bases lying between them. Germline loops: CDR1 SGHRS, CDR2 YFSETQ. The CDR3 totals 13 residues. In DNA form, the CDR3 reads TGCGCCAGCAGCTTCCAGGTATCCTACGAGCAGTACTTC. Its protein is CASSFQVSYEQYF.

This chain uses TRBV21-1 with TRBJ1-2; the DNA was not used to check the table's D call, TRBD1. TRBV21-1 is recorded as a pseudogene. The CDR3 is 17 amino acids. The CDR3 region is CASSNGNTGQGWYGYTF. DNA of the CDR3: TGTGCCAGCAGCAACGGAAATACGGGACAGGGGTGGTATGGCTACACCTTC.

CDR3 sequence (DNA): TGTGCCAGCAGTTACTCAGGAACGGCTTTCTTT. Translated: CASSYSGTAFF. The chain combines TRBV6-5 with TRBJ1-1; D gene uncertain. Trimming pared 0 bases from V and 11 bases from J, leaving 7 bases between. Germline lookup yields CDR1 MNHEY and CDR2 SVGAGI. The length of the CDR3 is 11 residues.